The 25 T cell receptor beta chains in this list originate from one sample, sequenced in a study of response to subunit inactivated influenza vaccine. TCRdb analysed the RT-PCR reads with MiXCR anew, one entry per CDR3 protein. The repertoire holds 710,000 or so distinct CDR3 sequences, with approximately 15% as singletons. Sequences were derived from PBMCs from blood, sampled about 12 days after vaccination. Source of these receptors: a man between 45 and 60 years old who received an inactivated influenza vaccine.

This clonotype was seen a few times. The chain links TRBV5-1 to TRBJ2-1; TRBD1 might be the D (5 bases). The CDR3 length is 14 residues. Trimming shortened V by 4 bases and J by 8 bases, and 16 bases separated the two germline ends. The germline V gene encodes CDR1 SGHRS and CDR2 YFSETQ. CDR3 DNA: TGCGCCAGCAGCAACGACAGTCAGGCGTATGAGCAGTTCTTC. Translated, it gives CASSNDSQAYEQFF. The whole variable domain, filled in from reference TRBV5-1 and TRBJ2-1, reads KAGVTQTPRYLIKTRGQQVTLSCSPISGHRSVSWYQQTPGQGLQFLFEYFSETQRNKGNFPGRFSGRQFSNSRSEMNVSTLELGDSALYLCASSNDSQAYEQFFGPGTRLTVL.

This chain links TRBV5-4 with TRBJ2-5, with 16 bases matching TRBD2. Germline CDR1 is SGHNT and CDR2 is YYREEE (reference sequence). V gave up 3 bases and J gave up 4 bases; unmatched junction bases: 6. The CDR3 is 17 amino acids. As DNA, the CDR3 is TGTGCCAGCAGCTCTGGGACTAGCGGGGGGGTCCTAGAGACCCAGTACTTC. Amino acids: CASSSGTSGGVLETQYF.

This clonotype turned up a few times. The chain has TRBV5-1 and TRBJ1-1; TRBD1 aligns across 8 bases. Losses at the gene ends were 3 bases for V and 4 bases for J; bases not matched to a gene: 11. This CDR3 contains 16 residues. From germline, CDR1 is SGHRS and CDR2 YFSETQ. CDR3 residues: CASSSRGQGLGTEAFF. CDR3 nucleotide sequence: TGCGCCAGCAGCTCAAGAGGACAGGGTTTGGGCACTGAAGCTTTCTTT.

The CDR3 DNA is TGCAGTGCCCCTCAGGGGAGAAACACCATATATTTT. It translates to CSAPQGRNTIYF. The chain recombines TRBV20-1 with TRBJ1-3; D is possibly TRBD1 (6 bases). The germline V gene has CDR1 DFQATT and CDR2 SNEGSKA (reference sequence). The CDR3 totals 12 residues. Trimming took off 6 bases at V and 5 bases at J, with 11 bases between the two ends.

This clonotype was detected many times. This CDR3 reads CATSDRIGYEQYF. DNA for the CDR3: TGTGCCACCAGTGATCGTATTGGCTACGAGCAGTACTTC. The chain couples TRBV24-1 to TRBJ2-7; no firm D call. There are 13 residues in the CDR3. V lost 3 bases, J lost 3 bases, and 8 bases lay in between. CDR1 and CDR2 from the germline V gene are KGHDR and SFDVKD.

The chain is built from TRBV20-1 and TRBJ2-3; weak D call: TRBD1 (5 bases). The V end lost 6 bases, the J end lost 14 bases, and 18 bases lay between the germline ends. This CDR3 has 11 amino acids. Germline CDR1 DFQATT, CDR2 SNEGSKA (reference sequence). The CDR3 DNA is TGCAGTGCGCCCGACAGCCCCTCGGGGTATTTT. Its protein product is CSAPDSPSGYF.

This clonotype was recorded a few times. The chain has TRBV7-8 and TRBJ2-7, with D possibly being TRBD2 (5 bases). The germline V gene encodes CDR1 SGHVS and CDR2 FQNEAQ. The CDR3 loop spans 16 amino acids. V lost 1 base and J lost 0, with 13 bases in between. CDR3 region: CASSLVSNRDSYEQYF. The CDR3 nucleotides are TGTGCCAGCAGCTTAGTGTCCAACCGGGACTCCTACGAGCAGTACTTC. Using reference TRBV7-8 and TRBJ2-7 for the parts outside the CDR3, the full variable domain is GAGVSQSPRYKVAKRGQDVALRCDPISGHVSLFWYQQALGQGPEFLTYFQNEAQLDKSGLPSDRFFAERPEGSVSTLKIQRTQQEDSAVYLCASSLVSNRDSYEQYFGPGTRLTVT.

This clonotype was recorded only once. This chain joins TRBV7-2 and TRBJ2-6, with TRBD2 matching over 13 bases. The length of the CDR3 is 15 residues. Germline V lookup: CDR1 SGHTA, CDR2 FQGNSA. With 1 base clipped from V and 12 bases from J, the junction kept 3 bases outside the gene matches. The CDR3 DNA reads as TGTGCCAGCAGCTTAGGACTAGCGGGAGGTGGCGTCCTGACTTTC. Its translation: CASSLGLAGGGVLTF. The full variable domain, completed using reference TRBV7-2 and TRBJ2-6, is GAGVSQSPSNKVTEKGKDVELRCDPISGHTALYWYRQSLGQGLEFLIYFQGNSAPDKSGLPSDRFSAERTGGSVSTLTIQRTQQEDSAVYLCASSLGLAGGGVLTFGAGSRLTVL.

A few counts support this clonotype. This chain uses TRBV5-1 with TRBJ2-7; no firm D call. CDR3 length equals 12 residues. The germline V and J ends were trimmed by 0 bases and 4 bases, with 5 bases remaining between them. Germline-derived CDR1 and CDR2 are SGHRS and YFSETQ. The CDR3 sequence is CASSLVQYEQYF. The CDR3 DNA is TGCGCCAGCAGCTTGGTTCAGTACGAGCAGTACTTC.

This clonotype has just a few counts. The chain has TRBV6-2 or TRBV6-3 and TRBJ2-7; tentative D call: TRBD1 (5 bases). Trimming pared 6 bases from V and 2 bases from J, leaving 11 bases between. This CDR3 is built from 13 residues. Germline-derived CDR1 and CDR2 are MNHEY and SVGEGT. The CDR3 DNA is TGTGCCAGCAGAAAGACAGTAACCTACGAGCAGTACTTC. It encodes CASRKTVTYEQYF.

The V and J genes are TRBV10-3 and TRBJ2-3; D perhaps matches TRBD2 (6 bases). CDR1 is ENHRY and CDR2 is SYGVKD in the germline V gene. CDR3 length equals 15 residues. V was clipped by 10 bases and J by 6 bases, with 23 bases between them. The CDR3 DNA sequence: TGTGCCACCTGGAGCCGGGACTCGGCGGGGGATACGCAGTATTTT. This encodes CATWSRDSAGDTQYF.

This clonotype was counted only a few times. The rearrangement joins TRBV10-2 to TRBJ2-3, with 12 bases identical to TRBD1. Germline CDR1 reads WSHSY; CDR2 reads SAAADI. CDR3 size: 18 residues. This chain's CDR3 is CAVKGQGARQASTDTQYF. For the CDR3, the DNA is TGCGCTGTGAAGGGACAGGGGGCTAGACAGGCTAGCACAGATACGCAGTATTTT.

The chain links TRBV4-1 to TRBJ1-2; no clear D gene. V gave up 1 base and J gave up 7 bases, with 13 bases separating them. The CDR3 extends over 14 amino acids. Germline V CDR1 and CDR2: MGHRA, YSYEKL. CDR3 region: CASSQVGSYSGYTF. The DNA of the CDR3 is TGCGCCAGCAGCCAAGTAGGTAGCTATAGTGGCTACACCTTC.

V is TRBV27 and J is TRBJ2-3; 11 bases map to TRBD2. V shed 6 bases and J 3 bases; nucleotides not matched to a gene: 8. Germline CDR1 is MNHEY and CDR2 is SMNVEV (reference sequence). The CDR3 sequence is 16 residues long. For the CDR3, the DNA is TGTGCCAGCAGCCCCGGGACTAGCGGAGCTACAGATACGCAGTATTTT. This codes for CASSPGTSGATDTQYF.

This clonotype was seen a single time. The gene calls are TRBV6-5 and TRBJ1-5, with D uncertain. Germline V gene sequence: CDR1 MNHEY, CDR2 SVGAGI. V was cut by 0 bases and J by 6 bases, with 15 bases left in between. CDR3 length: 16 residues. In DNA form, the CDR3 reads TGTGCCAGCAGTTACTCGAAGGTTTCTCCGGGTCAGCCCCAGCATTTT. Protein: CASSYSKVSPGQPQHF.

Only a few counts were recorded for this clonotype. The chain links TRBV3-1 to TRBJ1-1, with D unclear. Germline-derived CDR1 and CDR2 are LGHDT and YNNKEL (reference sequence). Between the trimmed V and J ends, which lost 4 bases and 3 bases, there was a span of 15 bases. The CDR3 spans 15 residues. The DNA of the CDR3 is TGTGCCAGCAGCCCCCCCGACGGCCGTTACACTGAAGCTTTCTTT. Translated, it gives CASSPPDGRYTEAFF.

Many counts were recorded for this clonotype. The V gene is TRBV20-1, the J gene TRBJ2-7, with 11 positions matching TRBD2. CDR1 is DFQATT and CDR2 is SNEGSKA in the germline V gene (reference sequence). The J segment lost 0 bases and the V segment lost 5 bases, leaving 3 bases of the junction unmatched. CDR3 size: 14 residues. The CDR3 spells CSALLAGASYEQYF. The DNA of the CDR3 is TGCAGTGCTCTACTAGCGGGAGCCTCCTACGAGCAGTACTTC.

The chain uses TRBV18 and TRBJ2-3, with 9 positions matching TRBD1. V gave up 3 bases and J gave up 3 bases; unmatched junction bases: 4. The germline V gene encodes CDR1 KGHSH and CDR2 LQKENI. The length of the CDR3 is 15 residues. The CDR3 DNA follows: TGTGCCAGCTCACCGGACAGGGGAGGTACAGATACGCAGTATTTT. Translating it yields CASSPDRGGTDTQYF.

The chain links TRBV6-2 or TRBV6-3 to TRBJ2-7, with 10 bases aligning to TRBD1. The CDR3 totals 15 residues. Germline CDR1 reads MNHEY; CDR2 reads SVGEGT. V dropped 5 bases and J dropped 0; count of bases not matched to a gene: 4. CDR3 coding DNA: TGTGCCAGCAGTAAGGGACAGGGGATCTCCTACGAGCAGTACTTC. This encodes CASSKGQGISYEQYF.

There are many counts of this clonotype. V gene TRBV12-3 or TRBV12-4 combines with J gene TRBJ2-3; D is undetermined. This CDR3 is 15 amino acids long. V dropped 4 bases and J dropped 0 bases, with 11 bases sitting between them. For the CDR3, the DNA is TGTGCCAGCAGTTCTTCTACAACTAGCACAGATACGCAGTATTTT. Its translation: CASSSSTTSTDTQYF.

This clonotype was counted only a few times. The chain is built from TRBV20-1 and TRBJ1-4; the D is unclear. This CDR3 spans 14 amino acids. V was clipped by 2 bases and J by 3 bases, with 10 bases between them. CDR1 DFQATT and CDR2 SNEGSKA come from the germline V gene (reference sequence). The CDR3 sequence: CSARLGSSNEKLFF. In DNA, the CDR3 is TGCAGTGCTAGATTGGGGAGTTCTAATGAAAAACTGTTTTTT.

The chain uses TRBV20-1 and TRBJ2-2; D possibly matches TRBD1 or TRBD2 (6 bases each). Per the germline V gene, CDR1 is DFQATT and CDR2 is SNEGSKA (reference sequence). The CDR3 runs to 15 residues. Trimming shortened V by 2 bases and J by 1 base, and 11 bases separated the two germline ends. CDR3 bases: TGCAGTGCTAGACTCCGGGGGCTGAACACCGGGGAGCTGTTTTTT. Protein sequence: CSARLRGLNTGELFF.

This clonotype was seen only a few times. V and J are TRBV20-1 and TRBJ2-7; D possibly corresponds to TRBD2 (6 bases). The CDR3 runs 15 residues. Germline V lookup: CDR1 DFQATT, CDR2 SNEGSKA (reference sequence). V lost 3 bases and J 3 bases, leaving 18 bases between the germline ends. CDR3 amino acids: CSASMTGTPYYEQYF. CDR3 DNA sequence: TGCAGTGCTAGTATGACCGGGACTCCCTACTACGAGCAGTACTTC.

This clonotype turned up a few times. This rearrangement joins TRBV20-1 to TRBJ2-1; either TRBD1 or TRBD2 may fit D (5 bases each). Per the germline V gene, CDR1 is DFQATT and CDR2 is SNEGSKA (reference sequence). This CDR3 has 12 residues. V was shortened by 3 bases and J by 6 bases, with 9 bases between the two germline ends. In DNA, the CDR3 is TGCAGTGCTAGTGAGGGGTTCAATGAGCAGTTCTTC. It specifies CSASEGFNEQFF.

For the CDR3, the DNA is TGCGCCAGCAGTGGAGGGCTCAACGAGCAGTACTTC. Translation: CASSGGLNEQYF. V is TRBV5-1 and J is TRBJ2-7; D may be TRBD2 (6 bases). The CDR3 is 12 amino acids. Germline V gene sequence: CDR1 SGHRS, CDR2 YFSETQ. The germline V and J ends were trimmed by 5 bases and 5 bases, with 11 bases remaining between them.